The T cell receptor beta chain under discussion was sequenced for a study of Ad26.COV2.S vaccination and SARS-CoV-2 variants. Study information: Donor allocation was to the COV1001 Ad26.COV2.S trial arm. Intramuscular Ad26.COV2.S doses were given once or twice, 56 days apart. General observations from the study: Spike-specific responses of CD8+ and CD4+ T cells were reported to display substantial breadth after vaccination.

As for treatment: roughly 18 received Ad26.COV2.S at low or high dose, single or two shots; roughly five received placebo; per-sample allocation not given. It was on day 63 after the first vaccine or placebo injection that samples were taken. V was cut by 3 bases and J by 7 bases, with 9 bases left in between. This CDR3 contains 12 residues. The repertoire was sequenced with immunoSEQ multiplex PCR; TCRdb's copy has only in-frame clones and lacks some. The table shows 350,000 to 600,000 clones, with 89% occurring only once. Concerning this clone itself: The antigen remains unidentified.

The sample consisted of peripheral blood, taken in a trial of Ad26.COV2.S vaccine versus placebo. The chain uses TRBV12-3 or TRBV12-4 and TRBJ2-5; perhaps TRBD2 as D (5 bases). The receptor was isolated from a person between 18 and 65 years old who received the Ad26.COV2.S COVID-19 vaccine or a placebo. Written as DNA, the CDR3 is TGTGCCAGCAGTTTTCTCGCGGGGACCCAGTACTTC. Protein product: CASSFLAGTQYF.